This TCR beta chain derives from a study of T cells in Graves' hyperthyroidism and ophthalmopathy. It was RNA transcripts that yielded the amplified TCR beta CDR3 regions. An initial round of RT-PCR targeting the TCR CDR3 relied on the HTBI primer set. Each CDR3 protein is one row after TCRdb ran MiXCR on the multiplex PCR reads. The table shows a few hundred thousand distinct CDR3 sequences, with 35% to 55% occurring only once. As concerns this clonotype: Its antigen is not identified. A single base separates this from a much larger clone, so it may be a read error. The CDR3 end shows no conserved phenylalanine or tryptophan, and so a read error is likely.

Study-level findings and limits: Model-based prediction identified ophthalmopathy a median roughly six months prior to its onset. Most thyroid clonotypes expanded above 0.001 were also detected in blood. Ophthalmopathy and stable hyperthyroidism were told apart by a 13 V-J model.

The specimen sequenced was peripheral blood or thyroid tissue (not recorded which). The TCR originated in an adult woman with Graves' disease, either hyperthyroidism or ophthalmopathy (not recorded which).

The CDR3 DNA is TGCAGCGTTGAAGTCAGGGAACAGCAAGAGACCCAGTACCTC. Translated: CSVEVREQQETQYL. This sequence joins TRBV29-1 and TRBJ2-5, with D possibly TRBD1 on 5 matching bases. The CDR3 consists of 14 residues. V gave up 1 base and J gave up 2 bases, with 11 bases separating them. Germline V CDR1 and CDR2: SQVTM, ANQGSEA.